The present entry profiles one T cell receptor (beta chain) with its context. This CDR3 contains 13 residues. Looked up from germline, CDR1 is GTSNPN and CDR2 is SVGIG (reference sequence). TCRdb reprocessed the 5' RACE reads and reports one entry per CDR3 protein, with no DNA. The listing contains 3,000 to 3,500 distinct CDR3 sequences. The source of the sample is a study of T cells expressing NK-cell markers. The source of this sequence is a man aged 18-70 years in good health. Sequenced sample: blood T cells: a sorted CD56 or NKG2C T cell subset, CD4+ or CD8+ T cells, or bulk PBMC T cells (not recorded which). The chain uses TRBV30 and TRBJ1-4. CDR3 region: CAWSVRLFEKLFF.